The entry that follows covers one T cell receptor (beta chain) sequence. Its specificity is unknown. The data derive from a study of T cell responses to AZD1222 COVID-19 vaccine. Using immunoSEQ multiplex PCR, the repertoire was profiled, and TCRdb retains in-frame clones only, with some absent. The sample contains around 84,000 clones, 88% of which appear only once. V gave up 2 bases and J gave up 3 bases, with 13 bases separating them. CDR1 and CDR2 (germline): LGHNA, YSLEER. The CDR3 loop spans 15 amino acids. The study's findings and limits: Spike was spanned by vaccine-associated CD4 TCRs, with dominance at 160-218 and 743-854. Donors skewed white British and female; clonal diversity was possibly underestimated. Among spike-specific TCRs, nearly half reportedly target unmutated variant regions. Spike-specific TCRs gained breadth and depth after people received two AZD1222 doses.

Sequenced material: peripheral blood, taken on day 0 of AZD1222 vaccination. The TCR sequence derives from an adult in good health. This chain joins TRBV4-3 and TRBJ1-2; no definite D call. The CDR3 sequence is CASSQSVTAHYGYTF. CDR3 sequence (DNA): TGCGCCAGCAGCCAATCAGTGACCGCACACTATGGCTACACCTTC.